This TCR beta chain was found in a study of blood T cell repertoires in COVID-19. Study-wide background: The United States, Italy and Spain provided the acute and convalescent COVID-19 samples.

This clone was counted a few times. The sample contains more than one DNA sequence encoding this CDR3. Authors' data handling: The assay estimated nucleated cells by amplifying reference gene primers. TCRdb's table, derived via immunoSEQ multiplex PCR, lists solely in-frame clones and lacks some. That table is the source of V, J and clone size, and D and trimming were worked out from the DNA. The sample has 150,000 to 200,000 clones; about 83% are singletons. Germline trimming cut 1 base from V and 5 bases from J; bases unmatched to any gene: 2. Germline assignment: CDR1 SGHTA and CDR2 FQGNSA. CDR3 size: 16 residues.

The sequencing sample was made of peripheral blood. This rearrangement joins TRBV7-2 to TRBJ2-1; 13 bases map to TRBD2. This TCR came from a person aged 70 to 85 with COVID-19, enrolled during active disease. The DNA for the CDR3 is TGTGCCAGCAGCTTAGGACTAGCGGGGGGCCACAATGAGCAGTTCTTC. Its protein product is CASSLGLAGGHNEQFF.